This is a list of T cell receptor beta chains from one sample in a study of siplizumab effects on memory and regulatory T cells. Profiling relied on immunoSEQ multiplex PCR, and the TCRdb table lists in-frame clones only, not all of them. The data contain over 60,000 clones, roughly nine tenths of them singletons. Source material: CD8+ T cells sorted from blood. These receptors were obtained from a human donor in good health. Each CDR3 is given with its conserved first and last residue. The D gene is left open where the match is weak. Expanded clones get a size class; other rows say once, few or many, or leave the size out.

d_call	clone_size	v_call	j_call	cdr3_nt	cdr3_aa
TRBD2	.	TRBV27	TRBJ2-3	TGTGCCAGCAGTTTCGGGGGGGTTAGCACAGATACGCAGTATTTT	CASSFGGVSTDTQYF
TRBD1	.	TRBV5-3	TRBJ2-5	TGTGCCAGAAGCTTGGGACAGGGCGAGGAGACCCAGTACTTC	CARSLGQGEETQYF
TRBD2	.	TRBV6-6	TRBJ2-1	TGTGCCAGCAGTTACCGGCTAGCGGGAGTCAATGAGCAGTTCTTC	CASSYRLAGVNEQFF
TRBD1	once	TRBV7-6	TRBJ1-2	TGTGCCAGCAGCTCCAATGGGAGGGACAGCAACTACTATGGCTACACCTTC	CASSSNGRDSNYYGYTF
.	.	TRBV11-2	TRBJ2-7	TGTGCCAGCAGCTTAAATCAAGGGGGACGCTACGAGCAGTACTTC	CASSLNQGGRYEQYF
.	.	TRBV9	TRBJ1-2	TGTGCCAGCAGCGTAGGAGGGGGGGACTATGGCTACACCTTC	CASSVGGGDYGYTF
TRBD2	few	TRBV30	TRBJ2-1	TGTGCCTGGAGTAGTAGCGGGTCTTACAATGAGCAGTTCTTC	CAWSSSGSYNEQFF
.	.	TRBV5-8	TRBJ1-1	TGTGCCAGCAGCTTGACCCCGAAGCTTTTCTTT	CASSLTPKLFF
TRBD1	.	TRBV27	TRBJ2-7	TGTGCCAGCAGTTTGGGACAGGGGGGGTACGAGCAGTACTTC	CASSLGQGGYEQYF
TRBD2	.	TRBV19	TRBJ2-1	TGTGCCAGTAGCTCAGCGGGGTATACCTACAATGAGCAGTTCTTC	CASSSAGYTYNEQFF
.	.	TRBV6-5	TRBJ2-7	TGTGCCAGCAGTTCCCCCTCGGAAAGCGAGCAGTACTTC	CASSSPSESEQYF
TRBD1	.	TRBV5-6	TRBJ1-4	TGTGCCAGCACGGGACAGCCGAATGAAAAACTGTTTTTT	CASTGQPNEKLFF
.	.	TRBV7-9	TRBJ2-1	TGTGCCAGCAGCATCTCCCTGGACAGAACCTACAATGAGCAGTTCTTC	CASSISLDRTYNEQFF
.	.	TRBV19	TRBJ1-5	TGTGCCAGTAGTCCGCAGGGGTGGCAGCCCCAGCATTTT	CASSPQGWQPQHF
.	.	TRBV9	TRBJ1-2	TGTGCCAGCAGCAAACACGACAGCTTATCTGGCTACACCTTC	CASSKHDSLSGYTF
.	.	TRBV13	TRBJ2-3	TGTGCCAGCACGGCCACAGATACGCAGTATTTT	CASTATDTQYF
.	.	TRBV29-1	TRBJ2-7	TGCAGCGTCGGAGGAGGGAGGAGGGGTCTCGAGCAGTACTTC	CSVGGGRRGLEQYF
.	.	TRBV4-1	TRBJ1-1	TGCGCCAGCAGCCAAGCTCAGGGCTACTTGAACACTGAAGCTTTCTTT	CASSQAQGYLNTEAFF
.	.	TRBV29-1	TRBJ2-7	TGCAGTACCCAGAACTCCTACGAGCAGTACTTC	CSTQNSYEQYF
.	.	TRBV13	TRBJ2-1	TGTGCCAGCGGCCGGACGGAGCAGTTCTTC	CASGRTEQFF
.	.	TRBV5-1	TRBJ2-7	TGCGCCAGCAGCTTGGCCTGGAGAACCTACGAGCAGTACTTC	CASSLAWRTYEQYF
.	.	TRBV4-1	TRBJ2-1	TGCGCCAGCAGCCAGGTCCACAGCGTCAACTACAATGAGCAGTTCTTC	CASSQVHSVNYNEQFF
TRBD2	once	TRBV5-4	TRBJ2-7	TGTGCCAGCAGCTCCCCGGGACTAGTGGGTAAATACGAGCAGTACTTC	CASSSPGLVGKYEQYF
.	.	TRBV6-1	TRBJ2-5	TGTGCCAGCAGTGAATGGGAAGGTCCGAAGACCCAGTACTTC	CASSEWEGPKTQYF
.	.	TRBV18	TRBJ1-3	TGTGCCAGCTCGCCGCAGGGGACTGGAGGAAACACCATATATTTT	CASSPQGTGGNTIYF
.	.	TRBV11-2	TRBJ1-6	TGTGCCAGCAGCTCGGGGGGGTTGACACCCCTCCACTTT	CASSSGGLTPLHF
.	once	TRBV5-5	TRBJ2-7	TGTGCCAGCAGCCCCATTCCGGATTCCTACGAGCAGTACTTC	CASSPIPDSYEQYF
.	once	TRBV5-3	TRBJ1-5	TGTGCCAGAAAAGGGACTAAGATGACAGCTTATAGCAATCAGCCCCAGCATTTT	CARKGTKMTAYSNQPQHF
.	once	TRBV7-8	TRBJ2-1	TGTGCCAGCAGCACAAGCAGTTCGGGGAGCAATGAGCAGTTCTTC	CASSTSSSGSNEQFF
TRBD1	.	TRBV7-9	TRBJ2-1	TGTGCCAGCAGCTCAGGACAGGGGGCGGAGGTTGAGCAGTTCTTC	CASSSGQGAEVEQFF
.	.	TRBV5-6	TRBJ2-7	TGTGCCAGCAGCTTGGCCGGGAGTACGTACGAGCAGTACTTC	CASSLAGSTYEQYF
.	few	TRBV21-1	TRBJ1-2	TGTGCCAGCAGCGGAACGGCTAAGACAGGGTTACGGGGCTACACCTTC	CASSGTAKTGLRGYTF
TRBD1	.	TRBV11-2	TRBJ2-1	TGTGCCAGCAGAGGTCGGGACAGTAATGAGCAGTTCTTC	CASRGRDSNEQFF
.	.	TRBV27	TRBJ2-3	TGTGCCAGCAGTTTGGGCGGGCCTCCCACAGATACGCAGTATTTT	CASSLGGPPTDTQYF
.	.	TRBV13	TRBJ2-7	TGTGCCAGCAGCCACACAGCGGGTTTGATCTACGAGCAGTACTTC	CASSHTAGLIYEQYF
.	.	TRBV18	TRBJ2-4	TGTGCCAGCTCACCCACTCGACGGACAGAAAACATTCAGTACTTC	CASSPTRRTENIQYF
.	.	TRBV5-1	TRBJ1-1	TGCGCCAGCAGCTTGGGGGGACCGATGAACACTGAAGCTTTCTTT	CASSLGGPMNTEAFF
TRBD2	.	TRBV7-6	TRBJ2-1	TGTGCCAGCAGCCAAAGCGGGAGCTCCTACAATGAGCAGTTCTTC	CASSQSGSSYNEQFF
TRBD1	.	TRBV7-8	TRBJ1-1	TGTGCCAGCAGCCCAAGGACAGGTCTGAACACTGAAGCTTTCTTT	CASSPRTGLNTEAFF
.	.	TRBV5-1	TRBJ2-7	TGCGCCAGCAGCGCCAGGGGCCCCTACGAGCAGTACTTC	CASSARGPYEQYF
TRBD1	.	TRBV7-3	TRBJ1-3	TGTGCCAGCAGCCCTGAGGGACAGTCTGGAAACACCATATATTTT	CASSPEGQSGNTIYF
.	once	TRBV10-3	TRBJ2-1	TGTGCCATCAGCGGGGACGGGAGCTTAGATGAGCAGTTCTTC	CAISGDGSLDEQFF
TRBD1	few	TRBV9	TRBJ2-5	TGTGCCAGCAGCAACGGACAGGGGGTTGGGGAGACCCAGTACTTC	CASSNGQGVGETQYF
.	.	TRBV6-1	TRBJ2-1	TGTGCCAGCCGGGTTGAAGAGGGCTCCTACAATGAGCAGTTCTTC	CASRVEEGSYNEQFF
.	.	TRBV6-1	TRBJ2-3	TGTGCCAGCGAGTGGAGTCATCAGGGGGATACGCAGTATTTT	CASEWSHQGDTQYF
.	.	TRBV2	TRBJ2-3	TGTGCCAGCAGTGAACCCGCTCGACTGGGAGGAGATACGCAGTATTTT	CASSEPARLGGDTQYF
.	.	TRBV11-1	TRBJ2-3	TGTGCCAGCAGTGAACCCGGGACATTTCGGACAGATACGCAGTATTTT	CASSEPGTFRTDTQYF
TRBD2	.	TRBV6-5	TRBJ2-5	TGTGCCAGCAGTCAGGGCGGGGGGTATCAAGAGACCCAGTACTTC	CASSQGGGYQETQYF
.	.	TRBV7-9	TRBJ2-3	TGTGCCAGCAGCTCGTGGGACGGTCCCCAAACTGATACGCAGTATTTT	CASSSWDGPQTDTQYF
TRBD2	once	TRBV4-1	TRBJ2-3	TGCGCCAGCAGCCAAGATAGTGGGACTAGCGGGTCACTGGGTACGCAGTATTTT	CASSQDSGTSGSLGTQYF
.	.	TRBV7-8	TRBJ1-4	TGTGCCAGCAGCTTAATGAGAGGGTGGACTAATGAAAAACTGTTTTTT	CASSLMRGWTNEKLFF
TRBD1	.	TRBV13	TRBJ1-1	TGTGCCAGCAGCTTATTAGGGGGCTTCAGAAACACTGAAGCTTTCTTT	CASSLLGGFRNTEAFF
.	.	TRBV9	TRBJ2-1	TGTGCCAGCAGCGTAGGATTCCAGGGGGGCGGCCCCAGGTACAATGAGCAGTTCTTC	CASSVGFQGGGPRYNEQFF
.	.	TRBV19	TRBJ2-2	TGTGCCAGTAGTCCCTCAGGGTTTTCCGGGGAGCTGTTTTTT	CASSPSGFSGELFF